The present T cell receptor (beta chain) was sequenced within a study of T cell responses to AZD1222 COVID-19 vaccine. CDR1 and CDR2 from the germline V gene are LGHNA and YSLEER. The CDR3 contains 13 residues. Deletions cut 0 bases from V and 2 bases from J, with 4 bases between. Regarding this clone: Its antigen is currently unknown.

Repertoires were generated with immunoSEQ multiplex PCR, while TCRdb's copy carries only in-frame clones and drops some. Among some 90,000 clones listed, approximately 91% were seen once. Study-wide points: Two AZD1222 doses significantly raised spike-specific TCR breadth and depth over controls.

The TCR comes from an adult in good health. The V and J genes are TRBV4-3 and TRBJ1-1, with D unclear. The material sequenced was peripheral blood, taken on day 0 of AZD1222 vaccination. The CDR3 sequence is CASSQDPNTEAFF. The CDR3 coding sequence is TGCGCCAGCAGCCAAGATCCCAACACTGAAGCTTTCTTT.